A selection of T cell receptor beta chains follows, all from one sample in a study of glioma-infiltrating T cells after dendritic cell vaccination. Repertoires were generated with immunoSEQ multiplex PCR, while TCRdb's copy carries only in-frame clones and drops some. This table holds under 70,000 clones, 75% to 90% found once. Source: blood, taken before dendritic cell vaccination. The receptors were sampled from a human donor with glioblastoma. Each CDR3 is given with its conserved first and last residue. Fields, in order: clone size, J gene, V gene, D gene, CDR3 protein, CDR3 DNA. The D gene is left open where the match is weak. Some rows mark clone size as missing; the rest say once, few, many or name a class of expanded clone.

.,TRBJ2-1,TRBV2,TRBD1,CASSGDRGEDNEQFF,TGTGCCAGCTCGGGCGACAGGGGTGAGGACAATGAGCAGTTCTTC
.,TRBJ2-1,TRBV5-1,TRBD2,CASSLVRGGAYNEQFF,TGCGCCAGCAGCTTGGTGCGCGGGGGGGCCTACAATGAGCAGTTCTTC
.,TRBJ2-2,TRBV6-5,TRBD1,CASSSRTGIYTGELFF,TGTGCCAGCAGTTCCCGGACAGGGATCTACACCGGGGAGCTGTTTTTT
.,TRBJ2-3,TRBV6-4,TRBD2,CASSPSGGTTDTQYF,TGTGCCAGCAGCCCTAGCGGGGGGACCACAGATACGCAGTATTTT
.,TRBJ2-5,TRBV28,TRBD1,CASSLLGQGVKETQYF,TGTGCCAGCAGTTTATTGGGACAGGGGGTTAAAGAGACCCAGTACTTC
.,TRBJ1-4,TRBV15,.,CATSRDPLTNEKLFF,TGTGCCACCAGCAGAGATCCGTTGACTAATGAAAAACTGTTTTTT
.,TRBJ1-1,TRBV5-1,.,CASSLSGRNTEAFF,TGCGCCAGCAGCTTGTCTGGGAGGAACACTGAAGCTTTCTTT
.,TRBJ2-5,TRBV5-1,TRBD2,CASSLGLAGLETQYF,TGCGCCAGCAGTCTAGGACTAGCGGGGCTAGAGACCCAGTACTTC
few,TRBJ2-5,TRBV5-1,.,CASSLDTLGPEETQYF,TGCGCCAGCAGCTTGGATACGTTGGGCCCTGAAGAGACCCAGTACTTC
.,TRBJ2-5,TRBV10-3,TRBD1,CAISELTGGQETQYF,TGTGCCATCAGTGAGTTGACAGGGGGCCAAGAGACCCAGTACTTC
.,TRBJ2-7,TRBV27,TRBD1,CASSLWGTEKEQYF,TGTGCCAGCAGTTTATGGGGGACAGAAAAGGAGCAGTACTTC
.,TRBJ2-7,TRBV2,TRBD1,CASYGPGTGGVRYEQYF,TGTGCCAGCTACGGTCCCGGGACAGGGGGCGTAAGATACGAGCAGTACTTC
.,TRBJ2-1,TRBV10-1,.,CASSESVQETAYNEQFF,TGCGCCAGCAGTGAGTCGGTCCAAGAGACAGCCTACAATGAGCAGTTCTTC
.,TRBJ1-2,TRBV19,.,CASSARQPYGYTF,TGTGCCAGTAGTGCTAGACAGCCCTATGGCTACACCTTC
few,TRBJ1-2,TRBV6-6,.,CASSRSSGNYGYTF,TGTGCCAGCAGTCGGTCCTCAGGGAACTATGGCTACACCTTC
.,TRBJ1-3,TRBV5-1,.,CASSTEDSFSGNTIYF,TGCGCCAGCAGCACCGAAGACAGTTTCTCTGGAAACACCATATATTTT
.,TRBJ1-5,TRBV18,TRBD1,CASSPTGGQNQPQHF,TGTGCCAGCTCACCGACAGGGGGCCAAAATCAGCCCCAGCATTTT
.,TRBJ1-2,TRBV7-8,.,CASSLGQNYGYTF,TGTGCCAGCAGCTTGGGGCAGAACTATGGCTACACCTTC
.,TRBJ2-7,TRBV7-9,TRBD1,CASSEVGQGGSSEQYF,TGTGCCAGCAGCGAAGTCGGACAGGGGGGCTCCAGCGAGCAGTACTTC
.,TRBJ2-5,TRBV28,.,CASSRPGGRQETQYF,TGTGCCAGCAGTAGACCAGGGGGGAGGCAAGAGACCCAGTACTTC
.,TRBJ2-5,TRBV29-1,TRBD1,CSAGQGLETQYF,TGCAGCGCTGGACAGGGGTTGGAGACCCAGTACTTC
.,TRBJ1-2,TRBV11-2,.,CASSLGPTGSGYTF,TGTGCCAGCAGCTTAGGACCGACAGGTTCAGGCTACACCTTC
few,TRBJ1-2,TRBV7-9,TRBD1,CASSVQGGRGYTF,TGTGCCAGCAGCGTCCAGGGGGGACGTGGCTACACCTTC
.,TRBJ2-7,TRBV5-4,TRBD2,CASYSGGTSGGSTEQYF,TGTGCCAGCTACAGTGGTGGGACTAGCGGGGGGTCCACCGAGCAGTACTTC
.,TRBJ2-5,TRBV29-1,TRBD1,CSVGDRSSETQYF,TGCAGCGTGGGGGACAGGTCATCGGAGACCCAGTACTTC
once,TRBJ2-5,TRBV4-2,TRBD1,CASSHTSDRGEETQYF,TGTGCCAGCAGCCACACCTCGGACAGGGGGGAGGAGACCCAGTACTTC
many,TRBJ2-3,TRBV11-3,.,CASSLGAGDTDTQYF,TGTGCCAGCAGCTTAGGGGCAGGGGATACAGATACGCAGTATTTT
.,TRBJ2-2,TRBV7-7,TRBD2,CASSRGLANTGELFF,TGTGCTAGCAGCCGGGGACTAGCTAACACCGGGGAGCTGTTTTTT
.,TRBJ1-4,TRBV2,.,CASSLNTGFNEKLFF,TGTGCCAGCAGTCTAAATACAGGATTTAATGAAAAACTGTTTTTT
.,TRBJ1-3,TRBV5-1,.,CASSSDSSGNTIYF,TGCGCCAGCAGCTCGGACAGTTCTGGAAACACCATATATTTT
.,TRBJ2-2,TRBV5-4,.,CASSLMDLTGELFF,TGTGCCAGCAGCTTGATGGACTTAACCGGGGAGCTGTTTTTT
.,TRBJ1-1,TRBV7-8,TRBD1,CASSSTRTGGFEAFF,TGTGCCAGCAGCTCTACCCGGACAGGCGGGTTTGAAGCTTTCTTT
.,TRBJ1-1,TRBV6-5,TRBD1,CASSYRQGMSTEAFF,TGTGCCAGCAGTTACCGACAGGGGATGAGTACTGAAGCTTTCTTT
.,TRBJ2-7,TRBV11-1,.,CASSQLAPYEQYF,TGTGCCAGCAGCCAACTAGCTCCCTACGAGCAGTACTTC
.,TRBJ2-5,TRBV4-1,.,CASSQFGASKETQYF,TGCGCCAGCAGCCAATTCGGTGCGAGTAAAGAGACCCAGTACTTC
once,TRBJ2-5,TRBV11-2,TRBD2,CASSLRRAGEQYF,TGTGCCAGCAGCCTAAGGCGAGCGGGGGAACAGTACTTC
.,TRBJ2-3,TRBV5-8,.,CASSLRHTDTQYF,TGTGCCAGCAGCTTGCGACACACAGATACGCAGTATTTT